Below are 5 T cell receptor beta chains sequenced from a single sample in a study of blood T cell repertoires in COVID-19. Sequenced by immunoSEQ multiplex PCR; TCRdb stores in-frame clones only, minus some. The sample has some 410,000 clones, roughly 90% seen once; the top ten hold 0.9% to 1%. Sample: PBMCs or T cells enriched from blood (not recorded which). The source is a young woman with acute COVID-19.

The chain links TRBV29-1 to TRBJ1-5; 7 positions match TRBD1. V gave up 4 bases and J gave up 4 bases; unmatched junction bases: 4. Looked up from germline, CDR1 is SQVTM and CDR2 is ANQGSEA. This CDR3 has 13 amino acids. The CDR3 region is CSVVGTENQPQHF. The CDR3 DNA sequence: TGCAGCGTTGTAGGGACAGAGAATCAGCCCCAGCATTTT.

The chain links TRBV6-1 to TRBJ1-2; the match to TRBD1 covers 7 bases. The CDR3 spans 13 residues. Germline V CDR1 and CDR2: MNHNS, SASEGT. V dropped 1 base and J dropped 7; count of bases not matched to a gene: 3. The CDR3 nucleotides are TGTGCCAGCAGTGAAGACAGGGGAAGTGGCTACACCTTC. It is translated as CASSEDRGSGYTF.

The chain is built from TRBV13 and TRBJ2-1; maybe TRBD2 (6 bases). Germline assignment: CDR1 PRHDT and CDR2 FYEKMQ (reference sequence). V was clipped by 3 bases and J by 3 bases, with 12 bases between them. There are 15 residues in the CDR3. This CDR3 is CASSLDRGIYNEQFF. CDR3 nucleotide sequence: TGTGCCAGCAGCTTGGATCGGGGGATCTACAATGAGCAGTTCTTC.

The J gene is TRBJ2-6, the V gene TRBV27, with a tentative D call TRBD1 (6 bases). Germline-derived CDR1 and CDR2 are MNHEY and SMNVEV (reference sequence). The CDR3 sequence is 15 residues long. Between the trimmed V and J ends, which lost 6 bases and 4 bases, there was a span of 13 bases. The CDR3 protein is CASRTGGSGANVLTF. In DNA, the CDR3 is TGTGCCAGCAGGACAGGAGGTAGCGGGGCCAACGTCCTGACTTTC.

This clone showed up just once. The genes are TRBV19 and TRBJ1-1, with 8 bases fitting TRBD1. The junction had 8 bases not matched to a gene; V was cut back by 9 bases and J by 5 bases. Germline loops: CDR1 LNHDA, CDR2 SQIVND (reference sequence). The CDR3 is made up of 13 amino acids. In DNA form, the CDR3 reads TGTGCCAGCCGACAGGGGCGGTATACTGAAGCTTTCTTT. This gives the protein CASRQGRYTEAFF.